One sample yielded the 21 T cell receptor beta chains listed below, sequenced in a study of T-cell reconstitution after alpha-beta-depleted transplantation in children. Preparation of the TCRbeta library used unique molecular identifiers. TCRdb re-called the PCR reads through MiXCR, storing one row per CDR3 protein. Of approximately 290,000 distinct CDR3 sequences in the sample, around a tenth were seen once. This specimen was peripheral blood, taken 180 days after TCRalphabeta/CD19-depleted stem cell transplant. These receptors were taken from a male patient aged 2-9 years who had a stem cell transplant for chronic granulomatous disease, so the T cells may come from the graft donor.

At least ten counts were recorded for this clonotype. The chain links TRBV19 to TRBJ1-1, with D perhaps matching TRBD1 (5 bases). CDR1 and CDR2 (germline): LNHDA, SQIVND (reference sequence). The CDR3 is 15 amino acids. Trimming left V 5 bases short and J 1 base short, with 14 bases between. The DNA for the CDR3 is TGTGCCAGTAGTGCTTCCGGGACGGCGAACACTGAAGCTTTCTTT. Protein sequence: CASSASGTANTEAFF.

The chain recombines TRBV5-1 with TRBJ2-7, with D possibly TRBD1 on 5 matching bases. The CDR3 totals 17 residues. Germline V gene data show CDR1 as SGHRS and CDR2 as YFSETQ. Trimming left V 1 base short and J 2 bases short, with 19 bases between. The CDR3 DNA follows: TGCGCCAGCAGCTTGTTTCCTTCCGGGCAGGGCACCTACGAGCAGTACTTC. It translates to CASSLFPSGQGTYEQYF.

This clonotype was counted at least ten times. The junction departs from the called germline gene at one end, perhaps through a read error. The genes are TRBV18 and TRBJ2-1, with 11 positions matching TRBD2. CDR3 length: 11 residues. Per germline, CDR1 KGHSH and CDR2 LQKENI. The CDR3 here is CASSSGLAAVF. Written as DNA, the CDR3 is TGTGCCAGCTCATCGGGACTAGCGGCAGTCTTC.

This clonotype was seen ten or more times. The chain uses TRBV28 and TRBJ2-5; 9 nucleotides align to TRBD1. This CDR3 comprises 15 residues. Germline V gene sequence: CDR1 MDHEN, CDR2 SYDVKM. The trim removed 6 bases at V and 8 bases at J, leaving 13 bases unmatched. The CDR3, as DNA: TGTGCCAGCAGCCTATACGCGACAGGGGGGGCTACCCAGTACTTC. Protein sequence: CASSLYATGGATQYF.

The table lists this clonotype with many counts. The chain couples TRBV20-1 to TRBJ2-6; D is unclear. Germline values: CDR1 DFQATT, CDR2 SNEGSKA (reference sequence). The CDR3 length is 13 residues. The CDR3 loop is CIPHRSGANVLTF. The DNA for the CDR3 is TGCATCCCGCACCGCTCTGGGGCCAACGTCCTGACTTTC.

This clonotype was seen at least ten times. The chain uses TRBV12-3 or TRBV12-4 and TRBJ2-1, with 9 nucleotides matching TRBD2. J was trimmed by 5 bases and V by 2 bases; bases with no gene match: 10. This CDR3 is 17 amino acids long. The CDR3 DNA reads TGTGCCAGCAGTTTACGTTCTAGCGGGATTGGAGACAATGAGCAGTTCTTC. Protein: CASSLRSSGIGDNEQFF.

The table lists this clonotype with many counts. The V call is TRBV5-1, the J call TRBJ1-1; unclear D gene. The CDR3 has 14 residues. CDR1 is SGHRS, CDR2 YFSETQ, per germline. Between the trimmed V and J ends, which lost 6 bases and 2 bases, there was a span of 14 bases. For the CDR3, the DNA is TGCGCCAGCACCAACGGCGGGCCTAACACTGAAGCTTTCTTT. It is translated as CASTNGGPNTEAFF.

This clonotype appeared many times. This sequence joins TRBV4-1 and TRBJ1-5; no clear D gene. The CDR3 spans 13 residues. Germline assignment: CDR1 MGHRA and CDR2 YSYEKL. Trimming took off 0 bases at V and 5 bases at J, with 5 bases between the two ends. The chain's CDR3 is CASSQDVYQPQHF. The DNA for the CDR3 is TGCGCCAGCAGCCAAGATGTGTATCAGCCCCAGCATTTT.

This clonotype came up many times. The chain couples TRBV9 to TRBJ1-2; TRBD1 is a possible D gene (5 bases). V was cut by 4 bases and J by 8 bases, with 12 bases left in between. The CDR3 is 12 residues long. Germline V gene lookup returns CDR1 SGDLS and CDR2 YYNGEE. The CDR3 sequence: CASSLRGYGYTF. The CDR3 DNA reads TGTGCCAGCAGCTTGAGGGGCTACGGCTACACCTTC.

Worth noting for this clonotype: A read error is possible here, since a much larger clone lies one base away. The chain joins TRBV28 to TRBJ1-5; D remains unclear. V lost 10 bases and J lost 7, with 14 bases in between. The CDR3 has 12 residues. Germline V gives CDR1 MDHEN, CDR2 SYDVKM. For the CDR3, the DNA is TGTGCCATCAGAGAGAGTCAGCAGCCCCAGCATTTT. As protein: CAIRESQQPQHF.

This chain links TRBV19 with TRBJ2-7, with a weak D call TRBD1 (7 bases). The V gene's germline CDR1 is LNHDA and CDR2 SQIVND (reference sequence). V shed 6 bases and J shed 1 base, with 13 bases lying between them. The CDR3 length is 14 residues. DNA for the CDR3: TGTGCCAGTAGCCCGACAGGGACTTCCTACGAGCAGTACTTC. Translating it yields CASSPTGTSYEQYF.

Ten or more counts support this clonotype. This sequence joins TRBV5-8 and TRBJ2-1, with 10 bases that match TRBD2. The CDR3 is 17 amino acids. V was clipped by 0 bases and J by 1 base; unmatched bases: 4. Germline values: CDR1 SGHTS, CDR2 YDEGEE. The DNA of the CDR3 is TGTGCCAGCAGCTTGGGGCTAGCGGGGGATTCCTACAATGAGCAGTTCTTC. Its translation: CASSLGLAGDSYNEQFF.

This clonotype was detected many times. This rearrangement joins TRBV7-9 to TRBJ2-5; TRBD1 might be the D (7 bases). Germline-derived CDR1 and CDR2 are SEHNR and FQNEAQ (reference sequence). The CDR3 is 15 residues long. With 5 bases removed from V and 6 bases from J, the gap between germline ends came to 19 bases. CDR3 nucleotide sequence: TGTGCCAGCAGCCGCGGGACAGATGCCTTCCAGACCCAGTACTTC. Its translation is CASSRGTDAFQTQYF.

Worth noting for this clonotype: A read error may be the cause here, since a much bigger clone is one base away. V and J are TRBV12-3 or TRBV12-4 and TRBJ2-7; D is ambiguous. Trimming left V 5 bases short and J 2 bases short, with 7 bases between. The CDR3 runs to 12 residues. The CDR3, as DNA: TGTGCCAGCAGTATCCAGCCCTACGAGCAGTACTTC. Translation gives CASSIQPYEQYF.

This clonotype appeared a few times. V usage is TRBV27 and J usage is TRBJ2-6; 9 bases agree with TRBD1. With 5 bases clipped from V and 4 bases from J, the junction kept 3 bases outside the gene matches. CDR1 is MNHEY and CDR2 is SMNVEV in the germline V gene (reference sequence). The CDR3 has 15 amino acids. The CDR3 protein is CASSNRGLGANVLTF. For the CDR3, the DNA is TGTGCCAGCAGTAACAGGGGGCTCGGGGCCAACGTCCTGACTTTC.

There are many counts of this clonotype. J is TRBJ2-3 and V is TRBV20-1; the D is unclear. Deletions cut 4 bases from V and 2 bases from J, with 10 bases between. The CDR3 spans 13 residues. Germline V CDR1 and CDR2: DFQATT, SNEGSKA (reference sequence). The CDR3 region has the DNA TGCAGTGCTACCCCCGAGATCACAGATACGCAGTATTTT. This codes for CSATPEITDTQYF.

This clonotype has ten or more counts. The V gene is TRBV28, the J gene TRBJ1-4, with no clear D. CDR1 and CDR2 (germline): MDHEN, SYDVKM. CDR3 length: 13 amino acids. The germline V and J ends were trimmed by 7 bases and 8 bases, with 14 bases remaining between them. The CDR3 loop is CASTGRLGEKLFF. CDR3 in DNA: TGTGCCAGCACTGGCAGGCTAGGGGAAAAACTGTTTTTT.

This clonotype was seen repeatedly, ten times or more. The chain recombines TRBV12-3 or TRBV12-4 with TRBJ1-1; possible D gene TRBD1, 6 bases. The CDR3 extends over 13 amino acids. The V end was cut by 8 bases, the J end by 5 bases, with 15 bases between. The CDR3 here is CASVPRGATEAFF. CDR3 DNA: TGTGCCAGCGTCCCTAGGGGGGCGACTGAAGCTTTCTTT.

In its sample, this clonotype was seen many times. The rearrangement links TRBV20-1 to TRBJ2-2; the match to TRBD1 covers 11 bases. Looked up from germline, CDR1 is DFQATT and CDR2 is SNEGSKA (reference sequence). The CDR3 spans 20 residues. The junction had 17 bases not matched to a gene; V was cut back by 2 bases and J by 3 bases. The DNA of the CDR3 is TGCAGTGCTAGATCTTGGACAGGGGGCGCCTTTACTCCTGACACCGGGGAGCTGTTTTTT. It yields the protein CSARSWTGGAFTPDTGELFF.

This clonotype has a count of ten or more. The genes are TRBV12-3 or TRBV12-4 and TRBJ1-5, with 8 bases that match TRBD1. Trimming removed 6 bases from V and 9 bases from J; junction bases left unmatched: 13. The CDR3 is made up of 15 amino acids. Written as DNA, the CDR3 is TGTGCCAGCAGACGGGGACAGGAGGGGACGTGGCCCCAGCATTTT. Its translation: CASRRGQEGTWPQHF.

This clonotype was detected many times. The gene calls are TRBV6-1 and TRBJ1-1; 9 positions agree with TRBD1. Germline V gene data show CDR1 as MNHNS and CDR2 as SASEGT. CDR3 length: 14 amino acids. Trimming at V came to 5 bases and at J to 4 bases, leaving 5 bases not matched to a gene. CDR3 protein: CASSTGTGFTEAFF. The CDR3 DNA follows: TGTGCCAGCAGTACCGGGACAGGGTTCACTGAAGCTTTCTTT.